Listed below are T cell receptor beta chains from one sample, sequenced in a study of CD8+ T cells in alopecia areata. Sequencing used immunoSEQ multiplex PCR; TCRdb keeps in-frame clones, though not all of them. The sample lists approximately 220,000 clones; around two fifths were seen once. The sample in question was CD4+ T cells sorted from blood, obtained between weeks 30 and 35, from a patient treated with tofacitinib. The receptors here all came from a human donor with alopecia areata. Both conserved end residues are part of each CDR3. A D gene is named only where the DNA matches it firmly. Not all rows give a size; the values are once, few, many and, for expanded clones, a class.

CDR3 protein: CASSARVATDTQYF
CDR3 DNA: TGTGCCAGCAGCGCCCGGGTAGCCACAGATACGCAGTATTTT
V gene: TRBV7-8
J gene: TRBJ2-3
clone size: .
D gene: .

CDR3 protein: CASSLMQEQFF
CDR3 DNA: TGTGCCAGCAGCTTGATGCAGGAGCAGTTCTTC
V gene: TRBV5-4
J gene: TRBJ2-1
clone size: .
D gene: .

CDR3 protein: CASSLRPGQWNTEAFF
CDR3 DNA: TGTGCCAGCAGTTTACGACCGGGACAGTGGAACACTGAAGCTTTCTTT
V gene: TRBV27
J gene: TRBJ1-1
clone size: once
D gene: TRBD1

CDR3 protein: CASSLGDYGYTF
CDR3 DNA: TGTGCCAGCAGCTTAGGGGACTATGGCTACACCTTC
V gene: TRBV7-9
J gene: TRBJ1-2
clone size: many
D gene: .

CDR3 protein: CASSLNFGTDTQYF
CDR3 DNA: TGTGCCAGCAGCTTAAATTTTGGCACAGATACGCAGTATTTT
V gene: TRBV7-8
J gene: TRBJ2-3
clone size: .
D gene: .

CDR3 protein: CASSVPQGAGDEAFF
CDR3 DNA: TGCGCCAGCAGCGTGCCACAGGGGGCTGGGGATGAAGCTTTCTTT
V gene: TRBV5-1
J gene: TRBJ1-1
clone size: once
D gene: TRBD1

CDR3 protein: CSVRTSDTDTQYF
CDR3 DNA: TGCAGCGTGAGGACTAGCGACACAGATACGCAGTATTTT
V gene: TRBV29-1
J gene: TRBJ2-3
clone size: .
D gene: TRBD2

CDR3 protein: CSVETRGYTF
CDR3 DNA: TGCAGCGTTGAAACCCGAGGCTACACCTTC
V gene: TRBV29-1
J gene: TRBJ1-2
clone size: .
D gene: .

CDR3 protein: CASSFGSGNTDTQYF
CDR3 DNA: TGCGCCAGCAGCTTCGGTAGCGGTAACACAGATACGCAGTATTTT
V gene: TRBV5-1
J gene: TRBJ2-3
clone size: .
D gene: .

CDR3 protein: CASSFSLAGAAEQFF
CDR3 DNA: TGTGCCAGCAGCTTCTCCCTAGCGGGGGCGGCTGAGCAGTTCTTC
V gene: TRBV7-9
J gene: TRBJ2-1
clone size: .
D gene: TRBD2

CDR3 protein: CAWSVRSWAADTQYF
CDR3 DNA: TGTGCCTGGAGTGTAAGGAGTTGGGCGGCAGATACGCAGTATTTT
V gene: TRBV30
J gene: TRBJ2-3
clone size: .
D gene: .

CDR3 protein: CAWSVSDSGNTIYF
CDR3 DNA: TGTGCCTGGAGTGTCAGTGACTCTGGAAACACCATATATTTT
V gene: TRBV30
J gene: TRBJ1-3
clone size: .
D gene: .

CDR3 protein: CASTAGSLRYNEQFF
CDR3 DNA: TGTGCCAGCACCGCGGGGTCCCTCCGCTACAATGAGCAGTTCTTC
V gene: TRBV13
J gene: TRBJ2-1
clone size: once
D gene: .

CDR3 protein: CASSLAVAGYDQDTQYF
CDR3 DNA: TGCGCCAGCAGCTTGGCTGTAGCGGGATATGACCAAGATACGCAGTATTTT
V gene: TRBV5-1
J gene: TRBJ2-3
clone size: .
D gene: TRBD2

CDR3 protein: CASSGPGGSYTGELFF
CDR3 DNA: TGTGCCAGCAGCGGTCCGGGGGGCTCGTACACCGGGGAGCTGTTTTTT
V gene: TRBV9
J gene: TRBJ2-2
clone size: .
D gene: .

CDR3 protein: CASSRFPGGSSYNEQFF
CDR3 DNA: TGTGCCAGCAGCCGCTTTCCCGGCGGGAGCTCCTACAATGAGCAGTTCTTC
V gene: TRBV7-2
J gene: TRBJ2-1
clone size: few
D gene: TRBD2

CDR3 protein: CASSSRDRGLLAYGYTF
CDR3 DNA: TGTGCCAGCAGTTCCCGGGACAGGGGGCTCTTGGCCTATGGCTACACCTTC
V gene: TRBV5-4
J gene: TRBJ1-2
clone size: .
D gene: TRBD1

CDR3 protein: CASSPGTAQETQYF
CDR3 DNA: TGTGCCAGCTCACCCGGGACAGCACAAGAGACCCAGTACTTC
V gene: TRBV18
J gene: TRBJ2-5
clone size: .
D gene: TRBD1

CDR3 protein: CASSKGQVEGYEQYF
CDR3 DNA: TGTGCCAGCAGCAAGGGACAGGTGGAGGGTTACGAGCAGTACTTC
V gene: TRBV7-9
J gene: TRBJ2-7
clone size: few
D gene: TRBD1

CDR3 protein: CASSPQGAGTNTEAFF
CDR3 DNA: TGTGCCAGCTCACCACAGGGGGCAGGGACGAACACTGAAGCTTTCTTT
V gene: TRBV18
J gene: TRBJ1-1
clone size: .
D gene: TRBD1

CDR3 protein: CASSYQGTNEKLFF
CDR3 DNA: TGTGCCAGCAGTTACCAGGGGACTAATGAAAAACTGTTTTTT
V gene: TRBV6-5
J gene: TRBJ1-4
clone size: .
D gene: .

CDR3 protein: CSVEGGGTIYF
CDR3 DNA: TGCAGCGTTGAGGGGGGCGGCACCATATATTTT
V gene: TRBV29-1
J gene: TRBJ1-3
clone size: .
D gene: .

CDR3 protein: CAWSVRRRGQRETQYF
CDR3 DNA: TGTGCCTGGAGTGTAAGGCGGCGGGGCCAGAGGGAGACCCAGTACTTC
V gene: TRBV30
J gene: TRBJ2-5
clone size: few
D gene: .

CDR3 protein: CASSRQANSGNTIYF
CDR3 DNA: TGTGCCAGCTCGCGACAGGCGAACTCTGGAAACACCATATATTTT
V gene: TRBV18
J gene: TRBJ1-3
clone size: .
D gene: .

CDR3 protein: CASSVLLAAHNEQFF
CDR3 DNA: TGTGCCAGCAGCGTGCTTCTAGCCGCTCACAATGAGCAGTTCTTC
V gene: TRBV9
J gene: TRBJ2-1
clone size: .
D gene: .

CDR3 protein: CASSPSHRGNTGELFF
CDR3 DNA: TGTGCCAGCAGCCCTTCCCACAGGGGGAACACCGGGGAGCTGTTTTTT
V gene: TRBV7-7
J gene: TRBJ2-2
clone size: .
D gene: TRBD1